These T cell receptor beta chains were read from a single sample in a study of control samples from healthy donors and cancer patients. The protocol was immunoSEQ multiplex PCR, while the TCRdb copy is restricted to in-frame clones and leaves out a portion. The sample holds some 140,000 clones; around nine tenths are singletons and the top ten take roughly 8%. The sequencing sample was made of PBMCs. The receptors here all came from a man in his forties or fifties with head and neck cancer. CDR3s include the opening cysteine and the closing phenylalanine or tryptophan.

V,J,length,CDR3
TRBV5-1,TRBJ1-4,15,CASSWGLGWNEKLFF
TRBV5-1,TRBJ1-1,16,CASSLSGGRGYTEAFF
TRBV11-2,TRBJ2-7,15,CASSPGTGIYDEQYF
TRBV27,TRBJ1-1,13,CASSFIRNTEAFF
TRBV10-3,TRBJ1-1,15,CAISGPGQGTAEAFF
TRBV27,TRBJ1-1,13,CASRQTGTTEAFF
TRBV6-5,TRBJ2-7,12,CASGLAAYEQYF
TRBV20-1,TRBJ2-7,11,CSARVSAEQYF
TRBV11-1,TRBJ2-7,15,CASSLPGQGYYEQYF
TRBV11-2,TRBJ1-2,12,CASSFRDGGYTF
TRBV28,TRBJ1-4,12,CASSSTFEKLFF
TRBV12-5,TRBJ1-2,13,CASGTQTDYGYTF
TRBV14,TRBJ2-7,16,CASSQGSWAGSYEQYF
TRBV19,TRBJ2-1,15,CASSGWIGGYNEQFF
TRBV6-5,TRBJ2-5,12,CASTAPQETQYF
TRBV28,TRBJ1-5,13,CASSLRVPGAQHF
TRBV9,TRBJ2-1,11,CASSIRQEQFF
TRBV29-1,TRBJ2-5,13,CSVASGPQETQYF
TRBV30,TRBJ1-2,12,CAWSMGYYGYTF
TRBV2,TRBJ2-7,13,CASSEQGIGEQYF
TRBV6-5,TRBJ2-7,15,CASSPTRGITYEQYF
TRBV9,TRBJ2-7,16,CASSVGSGRAAYEQYF
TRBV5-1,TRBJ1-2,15,CASSLDEGLNYGYTF
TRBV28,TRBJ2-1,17,CASSPVTGGGTHNEQFF
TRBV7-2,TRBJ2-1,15,CASSLPPTGPNEQFF
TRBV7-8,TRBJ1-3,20,CASRPSQGQGSYSAGNTIYF
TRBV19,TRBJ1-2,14,CASSETGLNYGYTF
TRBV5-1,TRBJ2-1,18,CASSLFPSRDRLGNEQFF
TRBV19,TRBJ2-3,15,CASSMLPGAGDTQYF
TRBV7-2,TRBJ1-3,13,CASSPRDMSPRYF
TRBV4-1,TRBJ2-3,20,CASSQDLLAGTSGHTDTQYF
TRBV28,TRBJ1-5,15,CASSRRQYSNQPQHF
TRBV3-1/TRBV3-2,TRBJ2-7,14,CASSQDGFSYEQYF
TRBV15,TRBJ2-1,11,CATGYSNEQFF
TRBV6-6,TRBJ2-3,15,CASSYVGTNTDTQYF
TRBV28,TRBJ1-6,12,CASSLQDSPLHF
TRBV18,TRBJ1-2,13,CASSLDRAGGYTF
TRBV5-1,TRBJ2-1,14,CASSLETRYNEQFF
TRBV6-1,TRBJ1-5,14,CASSELAVGQPQHF
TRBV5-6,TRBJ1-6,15,CASSLAGTYNSPLHF
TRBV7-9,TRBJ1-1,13,CASRPGGNTEAFF
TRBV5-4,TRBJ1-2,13,CASSSPGDYGYTF
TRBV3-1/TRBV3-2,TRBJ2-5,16,CASSQVGGSLTETQYF
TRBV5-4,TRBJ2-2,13,CASSPSGTGELFF
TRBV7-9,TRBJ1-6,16,CASSLEYNSYNSPLHF
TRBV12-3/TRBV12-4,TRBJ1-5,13,CASSFTRNQPQHF
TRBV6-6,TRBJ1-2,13,CASSRGGSDGYTF
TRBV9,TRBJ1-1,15,CASSASDRGWTEAFF